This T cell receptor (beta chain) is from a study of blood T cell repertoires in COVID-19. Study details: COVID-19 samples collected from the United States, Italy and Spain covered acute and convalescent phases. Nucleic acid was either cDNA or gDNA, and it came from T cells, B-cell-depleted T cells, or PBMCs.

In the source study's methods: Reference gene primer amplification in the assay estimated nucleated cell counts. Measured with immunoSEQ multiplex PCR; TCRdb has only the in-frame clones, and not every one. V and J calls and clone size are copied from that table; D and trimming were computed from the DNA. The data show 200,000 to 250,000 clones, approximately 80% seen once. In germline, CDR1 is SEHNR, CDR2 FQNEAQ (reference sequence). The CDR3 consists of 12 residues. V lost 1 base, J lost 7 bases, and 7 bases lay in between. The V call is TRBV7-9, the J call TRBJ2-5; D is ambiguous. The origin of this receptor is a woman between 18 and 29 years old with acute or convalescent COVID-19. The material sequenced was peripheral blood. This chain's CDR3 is CASSLDLGTQYF. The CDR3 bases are TGTGCCAGCAGCTTAGACCTAGGGACCCAGTACTTC.